The clone carrying this T cell receptor (beta chain) was observed a single time. V dropped 4 bases and J dropped 6 bases, with 11 bases sitting between them. From germline, CDR1 is SGHDT and CDR2 YYEEEE. The CDR3 is 14 amino acids. The entry originates in a study of cytomegalovirus exposure and HLA in healthy donors. PCR used 60 Vbeta primers and 13 Jbeta primers. Assay: immunoSEQ multiplex PCR; the TCRdb copy retains only in-frame clones and omits some. Of over 130,000 clones listed, roughly 79% are singletons. The source material was PBMCs. This receptor was identified in a man younger than 40 in good health and CMV-seropositive. The chain employs TRBV5-6 and TRBJ1-6, with D possibly TRBD1 on 5 matching bases. The CDR3 loop is CASSQGSPNSPLHF. For the CDR3, the DNA is TGTGCCAGCAGCCAGGGATCCCCTAATTCACCCCTCCACTTT.